The 16 T cell receptor beta chains listed next were all sequenced from one sample in a study of T-cell reconstitution after alpha-beta-depleted transplantation in children. For TCRbeta, the library was prepared with unique molecular identifiers. TCRdb used MiXCR to reprocess the PCR reads, holding one entry per CDR3 protein. The sample carries approximately 250,000 distinct CDR3 sequences, over 20% recorded once. This specimen consisted of PBMCs, obtained before TCRalphabeta/CD19-depleted stem cell transplant. The receptor source for this set is a girl under 10 years old with Fanconi anemia, due to receive a stem cell transplant.

This clonotype was observed a handful of times. The CDR3 bases are TGCAGTGCTAGCCCTAGCGGGGGGGCAGATACGCAGTATTTT. This gives the protein CSASPSGGADTQYF. The chain recombines TRBV20-1 with TRBJ2-3; 12 bases fit TRBD2. The CDR3 is 14 amino acids. V shed 3 bases and J 4 bases; nucleotides not matched to a gene: 2. Per germline, CDR1 DFQATT and CDR2 SNEGSKA (reference sequence).

This clonotype was seen a few times. The chain combines TRBV29-1 with TRBJ1-2; D unclear. V was clipped by 4 bases and J by 0 bases, with 9 bases between them. The CDR3 covers 13 residues. Germline-derived CDR1 and CDR2 are SQVTM and ANQGSEA. The CDR3 sequence is CSVVARTNYGYTF. The CDR3 nucleotides are TGCAGCGTTGTCGCACGGACTAACTATGGCTACACCTTC.

The gene calls are TRBV3-1 and TRBJ1-1; D gene ambiguous. The V and J ends lost 1 base and 0 bases respectively, with 9 bases between them. CDR3 length: 15 amino acids. Germline loops: CDR1 LGHDT, CDR2 YNNKEL (reference sequence). Here the CDR3 DNA reads TGTGCCAGCAGCCAAGTGCGGCGCATGAACACTGAAGCTTTCTTT. Residues: CASSQVRRMNTEAFF.

Ten or more counts support this clonotype. The rearrangement uses TRBV20-1 and TRBJ2-7, with 9 bases matching TRBD2. From germline, CDR1 is DFQATT and CDR2 SNEGSKA (reference sequence). Losses at the gene ends were 7 bases for V and 7 bases for J; bases not matched to a gene: 11. The CDR3 has 13 residues. The CDR3 sequence is CSVSGSGGIEQYF. CDR3 DNA sequence: TGCAGTGTTAGCGGGAGTGGAGGGATTGAGCAGTACTTC.

This clonotype came up a few times. The chain recombines TRBV21-1 with TRBJ2-3; the DNA was not used to check the table's D call, TRBD1. TRBV21-1 is an annotated pseudogene. This CDR3 is built from 18 residues. The CDR3 sequence is CASSNSNPRQGATDTQYF. DNA for the CDR3: TGTGCCAGCAGCAACTCGAATCCAAGGCAGGGGGCCACAGATACGCAGTATTTT.

DNA for the CDR3: TGTGCCAGCAGCCAAGTTTCGGGACTAGCCTCAAACAATGAGCAGTTCTTC. This sequence encodes CASSQVSGLASNNEQFF. The chain recombines TRBV4-2 with TRBJ2-1; 9 nucleotides match TRBD2. CDR1 is LGHNA and CDR2 is YNFKEQ in the germline V gene. This CDR3 is built from 17 residues. V was pared by 1 base and J by 5 bases, with 9 bases of the junction left unmatched.

This clonotype showed up many times. This chain uses TRBV20-1 with TRBJ2-7; 11 bases fit TRBD2. There are 14 residues in the CDR3. The trim removed 3 bases at V and 3 bases at J, leaving 4 bases unmatched. The V gene's germline CDR1 is DFQATT and CDR2 SNEGSKA (reference sequence). The CDR3: CSASTSGRRYEQYF. The CDR3, as DNA: TGCAGTGCTAGTACTAGCGGGAGACGCTACGAGCAGTACTTC.

This clonotype was found many times. This chain joins TRBV20-1 and TRBJ2-3; TRBD2 matches at 11 bases. CDR3 length: 14 residues. Germline CDR1 and CDR2: DFQATT and SNEGSKA (reference sequence). The V and J ends lost 5 bases and 4 bases, in that order; junction bases with no gene match: 5. The CDR3 region has the DNA TGCAGTGCTCTGACTAGCGGGAACGCAGATACGCAGTATTTT. Its protein is CSALTSGNADTQYF.

This clonotype was recorded many times. V is TRBV9 and J is TRBJ2-7; D could derive from TRBD1 or TRBD2 (5 bases each). CDR1 is SGDLS, CDR2 YYNGEE, per germline. With 5 bases removed from V and 1 base from J, the gap between germline ends came to 13 bases. CDR3 length: 14 residues. The CDR3 reads CASSWDPTSYEQYF. Here the CDR3 DNA reads TGTGCCAGCAGTTGGGACCCAACATCCTACGAGCAGTACTTC.

The J gene is TRBJ2-7, the V gene TRBV7-3, with a tentative D call TRBD2 (6 bases). Trimming shortened V by 0 bases and J by 2 bases, and 23 bases separated the two germline ends. This CDR3 has 19 amino acids. The germline V gene has CDR1 SGHTA and CDR2 FQGTGA. In DNA form, the CDR3 reads TGTGCCAGCAGCTTAACGAGTGGATTGAGGGACTCCCCGACCTACGAGCAGTACTTC. Translated: CASSLTSGLRDSPTYEQYF.

Here the CDR3 reads CASSQVGRSPRGTYEQYF. The CDR3, as DNA: TGTGCCAGCAGCCAGGTGGGTCGGTCCCCAAGGGGCACCTACGAGCAGTACTTC. V and J are TRBV4-2 and TRBJ2-7, with a tentative D call TRBD1 (5 bases). Germline V gene lookup returns CDR1 LGHNA and CDR2 YNFKEQ. With 3 bases removed from V and 2 bases from J, the gap between germline ends came to 23 bases. The CDR3 is made up of 18 amino acids.

This clonotype was found a few times. The genes are TRBV24-1 and TRBJ2-7, with D hard to call. From germline, CDR1 is KGHDR and CDR2 SFDVKD. Trimming pared 4 bases from V and 2 bases from J, leaving 11 bases between. The CDR3 runs to 14 residues. This CDR3 reads CATSDGTEAYEQYF. DNA for the CDR3: TGTGCCACCAGTGACGGAACAGAGGCCTACGAGCAGTACTTC.

This clonotype was seen a few times. The V call is TRBV29-1, the J call TRBJ2-7, with D maybe TRBD1 (6 bases). Trimming left V 4 bases short and J 6 bases short, with 16 bases between. CDR1 and CDR2 (germline): SQVTM, ANQGSEA. The CDR3 is made up of 13 amino acids. CDR3 loop: CSVGHRVLSEQYF. The CDR3, as DNA: TGCAGCGTTGGTCACAGGGTACTCTCCGAGCAGTACTTC.

J is TRBJ2-5 and V is TRBV20-1; 10 bases are shared with TRBD2. Trimming took 3 bases from V and 5 from J; bases not matched to a gene: 12. Looked up from germline, CDR1 is DFQATT and CDR2 is SNEGSKA (reference sequence). This CDR3 spans 16 amino acids. The CDR3: CSASPSGGDLRETQYF. The CDR3 bases are TGCAGTGCTAGCCCCAGCGGGGGGGATTTGAGGGAGACCCAGTACTTC.

This clonotype was observed a few times. CDR3 DNA sequence: TGTGCCAGCAGCTCACAGCGGAACACTGAAGCTTTCTTT. This encodes CASSSQRNTEAFF. The chain links TRBV7-6 to TRBJ1-1; D is undetermined. This CDR3 region has 13 residues. V dropped 4 bases and J dropped 1 base, with 7 bases sitting between them. Germline V gene data show CDR1 as SGHVS and CDR2 as FNYEAQ. The whole variable domain, filled in from reference TRBV7-6 and TRBJ1-1, reads GAGVSQSPRYKVTKRGQDVALRCDPISGHVSLYWYRQALGQGPEFLTYFNYEAQQDKSGLPNDRFSAERPEGSISTLTIQRTEQRDSAMYRCASSSQRNTEAFFGQGTRLTVV.

The chain links TRBV30 to TRBJ2-3; D is ambiguous. CDR1 is GTSNPN and CDR2 is SVGIG in the germline V gene (reference sequence). The CDR3 loop spans 15 amino acids. Between the trimmed V and J ends, which lost 2 bases and 4 bases, there was a span of 16 bases. CDR3 sequence reads: CAWSPLPDFPDTQYF. The CDR3, as DNA: TGTGCCTGGAGTCCCCTTCCTGACTTCCCAGATACGCAGTATTTT.